Only one count was recorded for the clone carrying this T cell receptor beta chain. The sample belongs to a study of blood T cell repertoires in COVID-19. CDR1 is KGHDR and CDR2 is SFDVKD in the germline V gene. V shed 6 bases and J 3 bases; nucleotides not matched to a gene: 9. The CDR3 length is 15 residues. Generated by immunoSEQ multiplex PCR, the TCRdb table keeps only in-frame clones and is missing some. The data show over 100,000 clones, about 91% seen once. Sequencing input: peripheral blood. The TCR was taken from a man younger than 30 with acute or convalescent COVID-19. This chain links TRBV24-1 with TRBJ2-7; 8 bases agree with TRBD2. CDR3 in DNA: TGTGCCACCAGTTCCCTTCGCGGGGGGATCTACGAGCAGTACTTC. Its protein product is CATSSLRGGIYEQYF.